Each of the 8 T cell receptor beta chains below was sequenced from the same sample in a study of cytomegalovirus exposure and HLA in healthy donors. The PCR was carried out with 60 Vbeta primers and 13 Jbeta primers. The table came from immunoSEQ multiplex PCR; TCRdb's copy has only in-frame clones and leaves some out. The repertoire holds under 200,000 clones, 79% seen once, with 2.3% in the top ten. Sequences were obtained from PBMCs. These receptors were obtained from a woman between 50 and 59 years old in good health and CMV-seronegative.

The V and J genes are TRBV30 and TRBJ1-2, with TRBD1 identical over 7 bases. Germline loops: CDR1 GTSNPN, CDR2 SVGIG (reference sequence). The length of the CDR3 is 14 residues. V lost 2 bases and J lost 4; bases outside the gene matches: 7. CDR3 protein: CAWSTGVFGYGYTF. The CDR3 DNA reads as TGTGCCTGGAGTACAGGGGTCTTTGGCTATGGCTACACCTTC.

The chain is built from TRBV28 and TRBJ1-1, with 8 bases that match TRBD1. The CDR3 extends over 15 amino acids. The germline gives CDR1 MDHEN, CDR2 SYDVKM. V shed 1 base and J 5 bases; nucleotides not matched to a gene: 6. CDR3 DNA: TGTGCCAGCAGTTTATCCCGGACAGGGAGGACTGAAGCTTTCTTT. As protein: CASSLSRTGRTEAFF.

The V gene is TRBV28, the J gene TRBJ1-1, with a tentative D call TRBD1 (6 bases). CDR1 and CDR2 (germline): MDHEN, SYDVKM. Trimming pared 6 bases from V and 1 base from J, leaving 15 bases between. The CDR3 runs 15 residues. The CDR3 is CASSGGEQGNTEAFF. CDR3 coding DNA: TGTGCCAGCAGCGGGGGGGAACAGGGGAACACTGAAGCTTTCTTT.

The chain combines TRBV27 with TRBJ1-1, with no clear D. Germline-derived CDR1 and CDR2 are MNHEY and SMNVEV (reference sequence). There are 17 residues in the CDR3. The V gene lost 0 bases and the J gene lost 5 bases, with 19 bases spanning the gap. The CDR3 loop reads CASSLSIWAGPTTEAFF. CDR3 sequence (DNA): TGTGCCAGCAGTTTATCGATCTGGGCCGGCCCCACGACTGAAGCTTTCTTT.

The genes are TRBV18 and TRBJ1-5; 9 bases are a match to TRBD1. Per the germline V gene, CDR1 is KGHSH and CDR2 is LQKENI. CDR3 length equals 16 residues. Losses at the gene ends were 5 bases for V and 4 bases for J; bases not matched to a gene: 9. DNA for the CDR3: TGTGCCAGCTCATCTCCCGGGACAGGGAAGAATCAGCCCCAGCATTTT. Its translation: CASSSPGTGKNQPQHF.

V and J are TRBV7-9 and TRBJ2-5, with 9 bases that match TRBD2. The assigned J gene may be wrong: the sequence end matches TRBJ2-7 better. CDR1 is SEHNR and CDR2 is FQNEAQ in the germline V gene (reference sequence). The CDR3 consists of 15 residues. CDR3 residues: CASSLVAGESYEQYF. DNA for the CDR3: TGTGCCAGCAGCTTAGTAGCGGGAGAATCCTACGAGCAGTACTTC.

V usage is TRBV6-5 and J usage is TRBJ2-5; D perhaps matches TRBD2 (6 bases). V was clipped by 1 base and J by 2 bases, with 14 bases between them. The CDR3 runs 16 residues. The germline CDR1 and CDR2 sequences are MNHEY and SVGAGI. The CDR3 DNA reads as TGTGCCAGCAGTTACTACCCGGGACTGTCTCAAGAGACCCAGTACTTC. Amino acids: CASSYYPGLSQETQYF.

The genes are TRBV5-4 and TRBJ2-2; no definite D call. CDR1 and CDR2 (germline): SGHNT, YYREEE (reference sequence). V dropped 0 bases and J dropped 4 bases, with 7 bases sitting between them. This CDR3 has 14 amino acids. The DNA for the CDR3 is TGTGCCAGCAGCTTGGTGGGCAGCACCGGGGAGCTGTTTTTT. The encoded protein is CASSLVGSTGELFF.